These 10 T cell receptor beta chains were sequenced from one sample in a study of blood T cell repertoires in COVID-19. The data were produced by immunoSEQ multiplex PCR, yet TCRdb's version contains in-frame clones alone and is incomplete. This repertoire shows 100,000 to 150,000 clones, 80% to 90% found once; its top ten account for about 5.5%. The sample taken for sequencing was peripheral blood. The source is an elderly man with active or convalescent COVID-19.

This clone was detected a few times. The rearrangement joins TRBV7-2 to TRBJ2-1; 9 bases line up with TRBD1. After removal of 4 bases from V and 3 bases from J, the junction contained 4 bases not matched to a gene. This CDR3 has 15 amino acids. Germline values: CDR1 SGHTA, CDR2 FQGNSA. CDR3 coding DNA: TGTGCCAGCAGCTCCGGGACAGGGAACTACAATGAGCAGTTCTTC. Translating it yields CASSSGTGNYNEQFF.

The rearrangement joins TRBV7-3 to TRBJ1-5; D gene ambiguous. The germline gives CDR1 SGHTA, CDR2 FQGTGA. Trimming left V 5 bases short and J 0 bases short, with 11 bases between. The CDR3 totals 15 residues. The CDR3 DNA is TGTGCCAGCAGCCCACGGCGGGTTAGCAATCAGCCCCAGCATTTT. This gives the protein CASSPRRVSNQPQHF. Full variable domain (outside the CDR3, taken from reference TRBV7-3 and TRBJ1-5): GAGVSQTPSNKVTEKGKYVELRCDPISGHTALYWYRQSLGQGPEFLIYFQGTGAADDSGLPNDRFFAVRPEGSVSTLKIQRTERGDSAVYLCASSPRRVSNQPQHFGDGTRLSIL.

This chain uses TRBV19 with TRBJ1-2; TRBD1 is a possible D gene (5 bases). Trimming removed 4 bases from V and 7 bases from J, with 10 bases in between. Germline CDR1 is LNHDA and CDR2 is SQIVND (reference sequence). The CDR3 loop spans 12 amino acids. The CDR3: CASSTRVGGYTF. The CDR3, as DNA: TGTGCCAGTAGTACCAGGGTAGGTGGCTACACCTTC.

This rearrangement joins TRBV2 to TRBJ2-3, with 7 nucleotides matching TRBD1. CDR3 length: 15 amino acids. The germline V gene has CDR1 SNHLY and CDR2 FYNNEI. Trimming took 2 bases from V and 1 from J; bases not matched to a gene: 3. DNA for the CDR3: TGTGCCAGCAGTGAAACCGGGACAGGCACAGATACGCAGTATTTT. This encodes CASSETGTGTDTQYF. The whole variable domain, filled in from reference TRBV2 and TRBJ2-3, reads EPEVTQTPSHQVTQMGQEVILRCVPISNHLYFYWYRQILGQKVEFLVSFYNNEISEKSEIFDDQFSVERPDGSNFTLKIRSTKLEDSAMYFCASSETGTGTDTQYFGPGTRLTVL.

CDR3 sequence: CASSTTENYGYTF. In DNA, the CDR3 is TGCGCCAGCAGTACCACAGAAAACTATGGCTACACCTTC. The rearrangement uses TRBV5-1 and TRBJ1-2, with unresolved D. Germline assignment: CDR1 SGHRS and CDR2 YFSETQ. The CDR3 covers 13 residues. Trimming took 5 bases from V and 2 from J, leaving 10 bases between them.

The CDR3, as DNA: TGTGCCAGCAGAAGACAGGGTTCATCCTACGAGCAGTACTTC. Amino acids: CASRRQGSSYEQYF. This sequence joins TRBV28 and TRBJ2-7; TRBD1 agrees at 7 bases. The germline V gene encodes CDR1 MDHEN and CDR2 SYDVKM. The V segment lost 6 bases and the J segment 1 base; nucleotides outside the gene matches: 6. The CDR3 has 14 residues. The full variable domain, with the rest looked up from reference TRBV28 and TRBJ2-7, is DVKVTQSSRYLVKRTGEKVFLECVQDMDHENMFWYRQDPGLGLRLIYFSYDVKMKEKGDIPEGYSVSREKKERFSLILESASTNQTSMYLCASRRQGSSYEQYFGPGTRLTVT.

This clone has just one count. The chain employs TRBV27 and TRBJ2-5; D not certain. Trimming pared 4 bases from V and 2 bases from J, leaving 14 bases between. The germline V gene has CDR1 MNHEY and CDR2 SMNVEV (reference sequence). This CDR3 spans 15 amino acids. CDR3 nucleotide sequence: TGTGCCAGCAGTTCCCCCGGGTTCGGGCAAGAGACCCAGTACTTC. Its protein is CASSSPGFGQETQYF.

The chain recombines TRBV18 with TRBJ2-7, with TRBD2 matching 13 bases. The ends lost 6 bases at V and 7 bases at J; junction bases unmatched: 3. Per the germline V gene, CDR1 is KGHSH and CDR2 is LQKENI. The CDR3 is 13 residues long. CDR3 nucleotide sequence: TGTGCCAGCTCCGCGGGACTAGCGGGGGAGCAGTACTTC. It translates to CASSAGLAGEQYF.

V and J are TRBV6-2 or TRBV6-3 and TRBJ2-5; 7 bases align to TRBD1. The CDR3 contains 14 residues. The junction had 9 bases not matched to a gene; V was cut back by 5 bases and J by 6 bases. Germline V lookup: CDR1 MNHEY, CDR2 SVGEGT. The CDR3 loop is CASSSPGTAKTQYF. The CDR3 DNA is TGTGCCAGCAGTAGCCCCGGGACAGCGAAGACCCAGTACTTC.

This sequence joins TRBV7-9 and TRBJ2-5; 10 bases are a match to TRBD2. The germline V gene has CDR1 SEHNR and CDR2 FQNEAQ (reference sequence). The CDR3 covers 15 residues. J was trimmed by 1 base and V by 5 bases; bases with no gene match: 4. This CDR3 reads CASSPASGGQETQYF. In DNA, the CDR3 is TGTGCCAGCAGCCCGGCTAGCGGGGGCCAAGAGACCCAGTACTTC.